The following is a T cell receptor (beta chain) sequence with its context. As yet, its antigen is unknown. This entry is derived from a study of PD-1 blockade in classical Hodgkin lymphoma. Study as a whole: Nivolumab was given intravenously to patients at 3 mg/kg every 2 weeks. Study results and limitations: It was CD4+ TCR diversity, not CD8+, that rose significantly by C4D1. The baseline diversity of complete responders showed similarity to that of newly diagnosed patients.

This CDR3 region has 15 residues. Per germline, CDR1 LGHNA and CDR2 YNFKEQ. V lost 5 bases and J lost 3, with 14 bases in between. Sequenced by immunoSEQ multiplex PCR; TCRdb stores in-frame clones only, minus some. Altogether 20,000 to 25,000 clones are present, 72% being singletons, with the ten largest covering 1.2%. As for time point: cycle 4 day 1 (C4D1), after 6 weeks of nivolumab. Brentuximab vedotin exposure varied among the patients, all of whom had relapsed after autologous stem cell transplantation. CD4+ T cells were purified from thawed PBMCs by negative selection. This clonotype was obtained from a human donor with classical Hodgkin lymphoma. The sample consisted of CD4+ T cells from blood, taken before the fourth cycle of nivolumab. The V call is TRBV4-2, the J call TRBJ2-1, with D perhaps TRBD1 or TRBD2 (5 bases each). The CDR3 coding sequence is TGTGCCAGCAGCTCTCCGGGACGGATCTACAATGAGCAGTTCTTC. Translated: CASSSPGRIYNEQFF.